The 30 T cell receptor beta chains listed next were all sequenced from one sample in a study of T cells in tuberculosis. Sequencing used immunoSEQ multiplex PCR; TCRdb keeps in-frame clones, though not all of them. The sample shows some 30,000 clones, 92% of them seen only once. Material for sequencing was PBMCs. The receptors here all came from a donor under 30 with latent tuberculosis or without tuberculosis infection. Some clones in this sample may be carry-over from other donors' samples.

In this sample, this clone turned up once. V and J are TRBV5-1 and TRBJ1-1; no clear D. Trimming shortened V by 3 bases and J by 1 base, and 13 bases separated the two germline ends. From germline, CDR1 is SGHRS and CDR2 YFSETQ. This CDR3 spans 15 amino acids. In DNA, the CDR3 is TGCGCCAGCAGCTGGGCCGGGGAGACGAACACTGAAGCTTTCTTT. Protein sequence: CASSWAGETNTEAFF.

The DNA for the CDR3 is TGTGCCAGCAGCGTAGACGGGAGGGAGAACACTGAAGCTTTCTTT. Protein: CASSVDGRENTEAFF. The chain uses TRBV9 and TRBJ1-1; no reliable D call. The CDR3 covers 15 residues. The V end lost 0 bases, the J end lost 1 base, and 10 bases lay between the germline ends. Per the germline V gene, CDR1 is SGDLS and CDR2 is YYNGEE.

The rearrangement uses TRBV28 and TRBJ1-2, with D perhaps matching TRBD1 (6 bases). Trimming left V 6 bases short and J 4 bases short, with 21 bases between. This CDR3 comprises 16 residues. Germline values: CDR1 MDHEN, CDR2 SYDVKM. CDR3 nucleotide sequence: TGTGCCAGCAGCACTCCTACGGGGGGAGGGGGCTATGGCTACACCTTC. Protein product: CASSTPTGGGGYGYTF.

V gene TRBV29-1 combines with J gene TRBJ1-1; TRBD1 might be the D (5 bases). Germline values: CDR1 SQVTM, CDR2 ANQGSEA. The CDR3 extends over 13 amino acids. Trimming shortened V by 6 bases and J by 11 bases, and 22 bases separated the two germline ends. The CDR3 protein is CSVPAGGEDDAFF. The CDR3 DNA reads TGCAGCGTCCCCGCGGGAGGGGAGGATGACGCTTTCTTT.

This clone was recorded once. J is TRBJ2-5 and V is TRBV11-2, with a possible D match to TRBD1 (5 bases). From germline, CDR1 is SGHAT and CDR2 FQNNGV. Trimming took off 1 base at V and 5 bases at J, with 11 bases between the two ends. This CDR3 has 14 residues. The CDR3 spells CASSLVRGRETQYF. The CDR3, as DNA: TGTGCCAGCAGCTTAGTAAGGGGAAGGGAGACCCAGTACTTC.

The chain joins TRBV6-1 to TRBJ2-3, with 9 bases matching TRBD2. The germline V gene has CDR1 MNHNS and CDR2 SASEGT. V shed 2 bases, J shed 4 bases, and the junction held 7 bases outside the gene matches. This CDR3 is built from 16 residues. The CDR3 here is CASSELVAGVADTQYF. Written as DNA, the CDR3 is TGTGCCAGCAGTGAATTGGTAGCGGGAGTTGCAGATACGCAGTATTTT.

V is TRBV5-4 and J is TRBJ2-7, with 9 bases aligning to TRBD2. Trimming removed 4 bases from V and 2 bases from J; junction bases left unmatched: 7. The germline gives CDR1 SGHNT, CDR2 YYREEE (reference sequence). The CDR3 sequence is 15 residues long. CDR3 sequence: CASSPKGGRAYEQYF. The DNA for the CDR3 is TGTGCCAGCAGCCCTAAGGGCGGGAGGGCCTACGAGCAGTACTTC.

V and J are TRBV28 and TRBJ2-7, with unresolved D. This CDR3 is built from 13 residues. V dropped 6 bases and J dropped 4 bases, with 13 bases sitting between them. Germline V gives CDR1 MDHEN, CDR2 SYDVKM. The CDR3 coding sequence is TGTGCCAGCAGCCTTTTACACGTTTACGAGCAGTACTTC. It encodes CASSLLHVYEQYF.

The chain links TRBV5-4 to TRBJ2-3; D is perhaps TRBD2 (5 bases). Germline V lookup: CDR1 SGHNT, CDR2 YYREEE (reference sequence). Trimming took 4 bases from V and 5 from J, leaving 14 bases between them. This CDR3 has 14 residues. The CDR3 DNA sequence: TGTGCCAGCAGCCCCCCTGCGGGTCTAGATACGCAGTATTTT. It encodes CASSPPAGLDTQYF.

The rearrangement uses TRBV7-9 and TRBJ1-2, with D unresolved. The V end was cut by 3 bases, the J end by 6 bases, with 17 bases between. Germline V gene lookup returns CDR1 SEHNR and CDR2 FQNEAQ (reference sequence). The CDR3 runs to 15 residues. CDR3 in DNA: TGTGCCAGCAGCTTCGTGGAACGGGTCTTGGATGGCTACACCTTC. This sequence encodes CASSFVERVLDGYTF.

The chain recombines TRBV18 with TRBJ2-7; 10 bases agree with TRBD1. This CDR3 region has 13 residues. Germline trimming cut 2 bases from V and 6 bases from J; bases unmatched to any gene: 1. Germline values: CDR1 KGHSH, CDR2 LQKENI. The CDR3 DNA is TGTGCCAGCTCACCAGGGGACAGGGGCGAGCAGTACTTC. Its translation is CASSPGDRGEQYF.

The chain uses TRBV11-2 and TRBJ1-1; a possible D gene is TRBD1 (6 bases). The CDR3 has 15 residues. CDR1 and CDR2 from the germline V gene are SGHAT and FQNNGV. V dropped 5 bases and J dropped 1 base, with 14 bases sitting between them. The CDR3 region has the DNA TGTGCCAGCAGCCCCTCAGGACAGCCGAACACTGAAGCTTTCTTT. Translated: CASSPSGQPNTEAFF. Full variable domain (missing parts from reference TRBV11-2 and TRBJ1-1): EAGVAQSPRYKIIEKRQSVAFWCNPISGHATLYWYQQILGQGPKLLIQFQNNGVVDDSQLPKDRFSAERLKGVDSTLKIQPAKLEDSAVYLCASSPSGQPNTEAFFGQGTRLTVV.

The rearrangement links TRBV5-8 to TRBJ1-2; the D gene is possibly TRBD1 (5 bases). Germline V gene lookup returns CDR1 SGHTS and CDR2 YDEGEE. This CDR3 region has 16 residues. The ends were cut back, 0 bases at V and 3 bases at J, with 15 bases in the middle. This chain's CDR3 is CASSLDPAGIDYGYTF. CDR3 nucleotide sequence: TGTGCCAGCAGCTTGGATCCGGCAGGGATCGACTATGGCTACACCTTC.

The chain has TRBV5-5 and TRBJ1-1, with D maybe TRBD1 (5 bases). The CDR3 is made up of 15 amino acids. V was shortened by 0 bases and J by 1 base, with 10 bases between the two germline ends. Germline V gene data show CDR1 as SGHKS and CDR2 as YYEKEE (reference sequence). The CDR3 sequence is CASSLAFGQNTEAFF. The CDR3 DNA follows: TGTGCCAGCAGCTTGGCATTCGGACAGAACACTGAAGCTTTCTTT.

The chain couples TRBV5-1 to TRBJ2-3; no definite D call. V lost 5 bases, J lost 2 bases, and 3 bases lay in between. Germline lookup yields CDR1 SGHRS and CDR2 YFSETQ. The CDR3 covers 11 residues. The CDR3 bases are TGCGCCAGCAGTATCACAGATACGCAGTATTTT. Translating gives CASSITDTQYF.

This clone came up once. The rearrangement joins TRBV4-1 to TRBJ1-5; TRBD1 might be the D (5 bases). The CDR3 is 17 residues long. V gave up 1 base and J gave up 2 bases, with 15 bases separating them. The germline CDR1 and CDR2 sequences are MGHRA and YSYEKL. CDR3 sequence: CASSQGILETGNQPQHF. The CDR3 DNA follows: TGCGCCAGCAGCCAAGGGATTTTGGAGACAGGCAATCAGCCCCAGCATTTT.

The chain employs TRBV7-9 and TRBJ2-3; 8 nucleotides align to TRBD2. J gave up 1 base and V 3 bases, and 3 bases lay outside the gene matches. Germline CDR1 reads SEHNR; CDR2 reads FQNEAQ (reference sequence). The CDR3 runs to 15 residues. CDR3 nucleotides: TGTGCCAGCAGCTTCCTGACTAGCGGCACAGATACGCAGTATTTT. It translates to CASSFLTSGTDTQYF.

The genes are TRBV27 and TRBJ2-1; 7 bases map to TRBD2. The ends lost 3 bases at V and 0 bases at J; junction bases unmatched: 14. Germline V CDR1 and CDR2: MNHEY, SMNVEV (reference sequence). This CDR3 has 19 amino acids. This CDR3 reads CASSFVVPSGLSSYNEQFF. CDR3 coding DNA: TGTGCCAGCAGTTTTGTCGTCCCTAGCGGTTTGAGCTCCTACAATGAGCAGTTCTTC.

This clone came up once. V gene TRBV7-9 combines with J gene TRBJ2-7, with D unresolved. Germline assignment: CDR1 SEHNR and CDR2 FQNEAQ (reference sequence). V was shortened by 1 base and J by 3 bases, with 10 bases between the two germline ends. The length of the CDR3 is 14 residues. The CDR3 coding sequence is TGTGCCAGCAGCTTAGATACCGTGAGCTACGAGCAGTACTTC. This encodes CASSLDTVSYEQYF. The entire variable domain, with the rest obtained from reference TRBV7-9 and TRBJ2-7, is as follows: DTGVSQNPRHKITKRGQNVTFRCDPISEHNRLYWYRQTLGQGPEFLTYFQNEAQLEKSRLLSDRFSAERPKGSFSTLEIQRTEQGDSAMYLCASSLDTVSYEQYFGPGTRLTVT.

The chain recombines TRBV19 with TRBJ2-5, with D perhaps matching TRBD1 (6 bases). There are 13 residues in the CDR3. Germline V CDR1 and CDR2: LNHDA, SQIVND (reference sequence). Trimming left V 5 bases short and J 3 bases short, with 10 bases between. The CDR3 sequence is CASSSQGKETQYF. In nucleotides, the CDR3 is TGTGCCAGTAGTTCACAGGGTAAAGAGACCCAGTACTTC.

The J gene is TRBJ2-5, the V gene TRBV11-3, with D perhaps TRBD2 (5 bases). Between the trimmed V and J ends, which lost 5 bases and 4 bases, there was a span of 17 bases. This CDR3 region has 15 residues. Germline V lookup: CDR1 SGHNT, CDR2 YENEEA. The CDR3, as DNA: TGTGCCAGCAGCCGAAAGGGCCAAGGAGGAGAGACCCAGTACTTC. This sequence encodes CASSRKGQGGETQYF.

The chain carries TRBV28 and TRBJ1-2; 8 nucleotides match TRBD1. This CDR3 is 13 amino acids long. V lost 6 bases, J lost 4 bases, and 4 bases stayed unmatched. Germline V gene data show CDR1 as MDHEN and CDR2 as SYDVKM. CDR3 DNA sequence: TGTGCCAGCAGCGCAGGGGGCGGCTATGGCTACACCTTC. Encoded protein: CASSAGGGYGYTF.

The genes are TRBV27 and TRBJ1-1, with D hard to call. The germline V gene encodes CDR1 MNHEY and CDR2 SMNVEV (reference sequence). V was trimmed by 2 bases and J by 7 bases, leaving 11 bases between them. The CDR3 loop spans 13 amino acids. For the CDR3, the DNA is TGTGCCAGCAGTTTACGGGTTCATAATGAAGCTTTCTTT. It is translated as CASSLRVHNEAFF.

J is TRBJ1-2 and V is TRBV5-8; 7 bases fit TRBD1. Germline V gives CDR1 SGHTS, CDR2 YDEGEE. J gave up 6 bases and V 4 bases, and 9 bases lay outside the gene matches. The CDR3 consists of 14 residues. The CDR3 coding sequence is TGTGCCAGCAGCGGAGGACAGGTTACGGATGGCTACACCTTC. Translated: CASSGGQVTDGYTF.

This chain joins TRBV4-1 and TRBJ1-4; 7 nucleotides line up with TRBD1. The germline CDR1 and CDR2 sequences are MGHRA and YSYEKL. Germline trimming cut 4 bases from V and 0 bases from J; bases unmatched to any gene: 8. The CDR3 contains 17 residues. The CDR3 region has the DNA TGCGCCAGCAGCCTCGGACAGGCTTCCGCAACTAATGAAAAACTGTTTTTT. Encoded protein: CASSLGQASATNEKLFF.

This chain uses TRBV7-9 with TRBJ1-1; no clear D. With 3 bases removed from V and 1 base from J, the gap between germline ends came to 12 bases. The CDR3 has 15 residues. The germline gives CDR1 SEHNR, CDR2 FQNEAQ (reference sequence). The CDR3 DNA reads as TGTGCCAGCAGCTTGGGAGGGAGGGAGAACACTGAAGCTTTCTTT. Encoded protein: CASSLGGRENTEAFF.

This clone has a single count. The V and J genes are TRBV6-5 and TRBJ2-7, with unresolved D. The V gene lost 2 bases and the J gene lost 3 bases, with 8 bases spanning the gap. The CDR3 loop spans 13 amino acids. Germline CDR1 and CDR2: MNHEY and SVGAGI. CDR3 bases: TGTGCCAGCAGTTACGAGGAGCACTACGAGCAGTACTTC. It is translated as CASSYEEHYEQYF.

The CDR3, as DNA: TGTGCCAGCAGTTACTCGACAGGGCTCGGTAGCGATGAGCAGTTCTTC. Protein product: CASSYSTGLGSDEQFF. The rearrangement joins TRBV6-5 to TRBJ2-1; 7 bases align to TRBD1. V dropped 0 bases and J dropped 8; count of bases not matched to a gene: 10. Germline-derived CDR1 and CDR2 are MNHEY and SVGAGI. This CDR3 spans 16 amino acids.

The gene calls are TRBV27 and TRBJ2-2; the match to TRBD2 covers 7 bases. V shed 2 bases and J 1 base; nucleotides not matched to a gene: 4. The CDR3 has 16 amino acids. Germline CDR1 is MNHEY and CDR2 is SMNVEV (reference sequence). The CDR3 is CASSLDGRQNTGELFF. Written as DNA, the CDR3 is TGTGCCAGCAGTTTAGACGGGAGGCAGAACACCGGGGAGCTGTTTTTT.

The table lists this clone with a count of one. The chain couples TRBV4-2 to TRBJ1-1; D is undetermined. The CDR3 totals 15 residues. Trimming took 0 bases from V and 2 from J, leaving 10 bases between them. From germline, CDR1 is LGHNA and CDR2 YNFKEQ. Here the CDR3 DNA reads TGTGCCAGCAGCCAAGAATCGATCACTAACACTGAAGCTTTCTTT. Translated, it gives CASSQESITNTEAFF.